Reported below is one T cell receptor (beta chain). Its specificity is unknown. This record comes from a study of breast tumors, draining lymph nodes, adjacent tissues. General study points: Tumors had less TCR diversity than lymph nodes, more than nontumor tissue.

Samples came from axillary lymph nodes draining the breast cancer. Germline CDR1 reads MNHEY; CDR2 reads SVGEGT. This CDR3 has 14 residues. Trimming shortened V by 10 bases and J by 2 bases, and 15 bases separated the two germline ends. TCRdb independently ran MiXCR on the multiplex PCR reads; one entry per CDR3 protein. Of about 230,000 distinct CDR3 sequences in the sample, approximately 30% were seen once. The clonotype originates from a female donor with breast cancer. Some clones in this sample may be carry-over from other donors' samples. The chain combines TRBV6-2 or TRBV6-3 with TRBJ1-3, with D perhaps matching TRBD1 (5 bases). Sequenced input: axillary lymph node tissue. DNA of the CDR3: TGTGCCACCCAGGAGGACAACCCTGGAAACACCATATATTTT. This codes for CATQEDNPGNTIYF.